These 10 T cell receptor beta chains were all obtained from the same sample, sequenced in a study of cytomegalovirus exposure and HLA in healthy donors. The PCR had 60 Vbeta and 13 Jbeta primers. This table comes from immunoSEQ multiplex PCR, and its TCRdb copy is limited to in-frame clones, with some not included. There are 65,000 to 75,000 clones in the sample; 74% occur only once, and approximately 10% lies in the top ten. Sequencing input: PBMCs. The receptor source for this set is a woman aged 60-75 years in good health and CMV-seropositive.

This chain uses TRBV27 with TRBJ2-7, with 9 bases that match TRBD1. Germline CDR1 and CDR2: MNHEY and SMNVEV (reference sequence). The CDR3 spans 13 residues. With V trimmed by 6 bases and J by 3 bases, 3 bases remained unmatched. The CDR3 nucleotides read TGTGCCAGCAGCCGGGACAGGGACTACGAGCAGTACTTC. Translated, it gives CASSRDRDYEQYF.

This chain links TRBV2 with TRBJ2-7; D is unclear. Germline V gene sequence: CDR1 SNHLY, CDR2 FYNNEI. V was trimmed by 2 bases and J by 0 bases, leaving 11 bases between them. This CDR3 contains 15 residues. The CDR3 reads CASSESGSLSYEQYF. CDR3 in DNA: TGTGCCAGCAGTGAATCCGGGTCCCTCTCCTACGAGCAGTACTTC.

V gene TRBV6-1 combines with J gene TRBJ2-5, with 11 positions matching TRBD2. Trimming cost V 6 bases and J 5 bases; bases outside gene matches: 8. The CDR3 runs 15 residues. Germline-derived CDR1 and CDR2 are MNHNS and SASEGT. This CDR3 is CASRLGLAGRETQYF. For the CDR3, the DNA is TGTGCCAGCAGACTTGGACTAGCGGGCCGTGAGACCCAGTACTTC.

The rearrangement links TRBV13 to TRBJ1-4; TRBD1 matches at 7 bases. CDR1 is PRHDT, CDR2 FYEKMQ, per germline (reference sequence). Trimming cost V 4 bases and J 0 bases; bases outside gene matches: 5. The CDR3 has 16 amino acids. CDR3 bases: TGTGCCAGCAGCTCGTACAGGGGCGCAACTAATGAAAAACTGTTTTTT. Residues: CASSSYRGATNEKLFF. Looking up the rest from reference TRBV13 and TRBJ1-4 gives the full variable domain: AAGVIQSPRHLIKEKRETATLKCYPIPRHDTVYWYQQGPGQDPQFLISFYEKMQSDKGSIPDRFSAQQFSDYHSELNMSSLELGDSALYFCASSSYRGATNEKLFFGSGTQLSVL.

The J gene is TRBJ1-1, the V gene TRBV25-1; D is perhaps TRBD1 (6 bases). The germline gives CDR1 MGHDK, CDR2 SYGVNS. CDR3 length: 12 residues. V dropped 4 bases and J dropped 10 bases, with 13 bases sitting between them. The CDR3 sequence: CASSVPRGRAFF. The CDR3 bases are TGTGCCAGCAGTGTACCCAGGGGAAGAGCTTTCTTT.

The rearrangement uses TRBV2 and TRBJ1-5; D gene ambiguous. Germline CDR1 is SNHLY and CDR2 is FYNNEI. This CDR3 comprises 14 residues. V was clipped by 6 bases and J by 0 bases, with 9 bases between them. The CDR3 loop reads CASRPGDSNQPQHF. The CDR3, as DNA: TGTGCCAGCAGACCGGGTGATAGCAATCAGCCCCAGCATTTT. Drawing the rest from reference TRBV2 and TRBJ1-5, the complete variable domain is EPEVTQTPSHQVTQMGQEVILRCVPISNHLYFYWYRQILGQKVEFLVSFYNNEISEKSEIFDDQFSVERPDGSNFTLKIRSTKLEDSAMYFCASRPGDSNQPQHFGDGTRLSIL.

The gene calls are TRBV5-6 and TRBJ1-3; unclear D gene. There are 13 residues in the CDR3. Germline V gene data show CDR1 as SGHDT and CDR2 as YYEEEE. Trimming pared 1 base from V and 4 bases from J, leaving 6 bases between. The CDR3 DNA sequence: TGTGCCAGCAGCTTGATCAGGGGAAACACCATATATTTT. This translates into CASSLIRGNTIYF.

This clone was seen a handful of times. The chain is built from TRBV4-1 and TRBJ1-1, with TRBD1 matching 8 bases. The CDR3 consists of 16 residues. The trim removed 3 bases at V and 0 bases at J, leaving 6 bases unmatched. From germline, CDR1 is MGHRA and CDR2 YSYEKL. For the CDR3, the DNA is TGCGCCAGCAGCCAGGAAGACAGGGGCATGAACACTGAAGCTTTCTTT. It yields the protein CASSQEDRGMNTEAFF.

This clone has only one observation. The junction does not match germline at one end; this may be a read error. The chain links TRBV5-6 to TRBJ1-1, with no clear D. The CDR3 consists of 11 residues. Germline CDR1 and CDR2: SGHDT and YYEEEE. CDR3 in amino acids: CASSKIAEALF. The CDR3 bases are TGTGCCAGCAGCAAGATAGCTGAAGCTTTATTT. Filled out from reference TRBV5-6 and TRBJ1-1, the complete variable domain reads DAGVTQSPTHLIKTRGQQVTLRCSPKSGHDTVSWYQQALGQGPQFIFQYYEEEERQRGNFPDRFSGHQFPNYSSELNVNALLLGDSALYLCASSKIAEALFGQGTRLTVV.

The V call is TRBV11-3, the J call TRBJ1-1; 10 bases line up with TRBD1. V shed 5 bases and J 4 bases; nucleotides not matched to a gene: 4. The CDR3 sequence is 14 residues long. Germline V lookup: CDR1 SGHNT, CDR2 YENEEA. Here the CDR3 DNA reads TGTGCCAGCAGCCAAAGACAGGGGGCCACTGAAGCTTTCTTT. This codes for CASSQRQGATEAFF.